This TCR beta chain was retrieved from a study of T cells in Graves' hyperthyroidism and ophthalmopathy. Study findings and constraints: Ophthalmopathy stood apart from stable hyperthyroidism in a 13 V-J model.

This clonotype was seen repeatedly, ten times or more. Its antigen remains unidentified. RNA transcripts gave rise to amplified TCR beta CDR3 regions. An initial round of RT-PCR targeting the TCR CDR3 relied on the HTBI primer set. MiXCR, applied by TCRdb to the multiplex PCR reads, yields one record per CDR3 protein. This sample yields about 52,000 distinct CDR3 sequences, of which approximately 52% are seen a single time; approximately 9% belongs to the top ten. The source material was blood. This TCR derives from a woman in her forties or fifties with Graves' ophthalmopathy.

CDR3: CASIPRAGSTDTQYF. In DNA, the CDR3 is TGTGCCAGTATCCCTCGGGCGGGCAGCACAGATACGCAGTATTTT. The chain uses TRBV19 and TRBJ2-3; D is possibly TRBD2 (5 bases). CDR1 is LNHDA and CDR2 is SQIVND in the germline V gene (reference sequence). The CDR3 spans 15 residues. V dropped 7 bases and J dropped 0 bases, with 14 bases sitting between them.